What follows describes a single T cell receptor beta chain. No antigen is known for it. Profiling relied on immunoSEQ multiplex PCR, and the TCRdb table lists in-frame clones only, not all of them. Of about 140,000 clones in the sample, 80% to 95% were seen once. This sample was taken from a study of CD4+ T cells in melanoma. General study findings and limits: In melanoma, neoantigen-specific CD4+ T cells reportedly differed in differentiation state. A reported correlation linked neoantigen-specific CD4+ T cells to CD8+, macrophage and B cell function.

V lost 1 base to trimming and J lost 2 bases, with 8 bases between them. Germline V gene lookup returns CDR1 SGDLS and CDR2 YYNGEE. This CDR3 region has 14 residues. This clonotype was obtained from a human donor with melanoma. This chain joins TRBV9 and TRBJ2-3; D unclear. The CDR3 is CASSVSFDTDTQYF. CDR3 DNA: TGTGCCAGCAGCGTATCATTCGACACAGATACGCAGTATTTT.